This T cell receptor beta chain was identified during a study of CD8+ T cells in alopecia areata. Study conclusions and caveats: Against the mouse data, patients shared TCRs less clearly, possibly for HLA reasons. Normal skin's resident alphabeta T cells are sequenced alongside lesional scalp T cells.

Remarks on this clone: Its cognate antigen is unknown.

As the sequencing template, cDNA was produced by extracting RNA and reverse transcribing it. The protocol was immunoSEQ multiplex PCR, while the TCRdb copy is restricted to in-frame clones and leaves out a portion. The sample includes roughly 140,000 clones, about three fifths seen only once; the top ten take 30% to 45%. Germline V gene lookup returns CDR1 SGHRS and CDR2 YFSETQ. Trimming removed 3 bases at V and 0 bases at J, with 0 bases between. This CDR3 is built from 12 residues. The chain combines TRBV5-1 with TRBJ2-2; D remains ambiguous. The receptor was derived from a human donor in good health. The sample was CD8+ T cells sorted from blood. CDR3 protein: CASSSNTGELFF. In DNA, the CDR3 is TGCGCCAGCAGCTCGAACACCGGGGAGCTGTTTTTT. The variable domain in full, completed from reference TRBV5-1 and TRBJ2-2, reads KAGVTQTPRYLIKTRGQQVTLSCSPISGHRSVSWYQQTPGQGLQFLFEYFSETQRNKGNFPGRFSGRQFSNSRSEMNVSTLELGDSALYLCASSSNTGELFFGEGSRLTVL.